Given below is one TCR beta chain in context. Antigen: not known. The germline gives CDR1 SNHLY, CDR2 FYNNEI. The CDR3 spans 18 residues. The ends lost 3 bases at V and 4 bases at J; junction bases unmatched: 14. The data were obtained in a study of OX40 agonist ivuxolimab in advanced cancers. Study results and caveats: Blood T cells, both CD4+ and CD8+, expanded clonally by week 6 at 0.1 to 3.0 mg/kg.

TCRdb keeps only in-frame clones here, not all; method: immunoSEQ multiplex PCR. The sample holds tens of thousands of clones, more than 75% seen once. The sequence was collected from an adult with an advanced solid tumor such as melanoma, head and neck, liver or kidney cancer. Specimen: CD4+ or CD8+ T cells sorted from blood, collected in a trial of the OX40 agonist ivuxolimab. The chain joins TRBV2 to TRBJ1-3; TRBD1 matches 8 bases. CDR3 protein: CASSDPAGSRGHGNTIYF. DNA of the CDR3: TGTGCCAGCAGTGACCCCGCGGGAAGCAGGGGGCACGGAAACACCATATATTTT.